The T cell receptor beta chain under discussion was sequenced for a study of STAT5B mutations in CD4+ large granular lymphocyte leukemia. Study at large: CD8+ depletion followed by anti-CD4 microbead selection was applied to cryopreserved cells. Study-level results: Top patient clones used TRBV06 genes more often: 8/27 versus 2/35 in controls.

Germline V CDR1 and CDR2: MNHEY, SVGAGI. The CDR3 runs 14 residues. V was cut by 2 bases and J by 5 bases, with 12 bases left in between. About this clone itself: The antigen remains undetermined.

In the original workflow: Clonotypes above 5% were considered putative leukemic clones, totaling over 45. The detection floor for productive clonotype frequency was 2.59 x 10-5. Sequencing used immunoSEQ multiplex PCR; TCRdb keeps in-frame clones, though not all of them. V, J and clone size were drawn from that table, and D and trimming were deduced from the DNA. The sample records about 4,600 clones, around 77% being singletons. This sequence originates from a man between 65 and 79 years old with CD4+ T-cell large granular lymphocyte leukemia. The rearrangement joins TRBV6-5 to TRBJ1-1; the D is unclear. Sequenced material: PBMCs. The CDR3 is CASSYAPPQTEAFF. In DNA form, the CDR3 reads TGTGCCAGCAGTTACGCCCCACCCCAGACTGAAGCTTTCTTT.